Presented here are 8 T cell receptor beta chains from one specimen sequenced in a study of human T cells and chemical hapten exposure. Noted time point: patch test 1, 2 weeks after DPC sensitization. Treatment here: therapeutic diphenylcyclopropenone sensitization with weekly scalp DPC. Someone pulled total RNA out of unfractionated whole blood. MiXCR, applied by TCRdb to the RACE reads, yields one record per CDR3 protein. The sample records approximately 41,000 distinct CDR3 sequences, 4% being singletons. The source was whole blood, collected in connection with sensitization to the hapten diphenylcyclopropenone (DPC). The source of these receptors is a man aged 45-60 years with alopecia areata. Some clones in this sample may be carry-over from other donors' samples.

Many counts were recorded for this clonotype. V usage is TRBV6-2 or TRBV6-3 and J usage is TRBJ2-5; 10 bases fit TRBD1. CDR3 length: 14 amino acids. From germline, CDR1 is MNHEY and CDR2 SVGEGT. V was clipped by 7 bases and J by 4 bases; unmatched bases: 6. The CDR3 region is CASTKRTGGETQYF. The CDR3 region has the DNA TGTGCCAGCACTAAACGGACAGGGGGAGAGACCCAGTACTTC.

This clonotype was counted many times. The genes are TRBV12-3 or TRBV12-4 and TRBJ2-1; D is undetermined. CDR3 length equals 15 residues. V was cut by 2 bases and J by 0 bases, with 8 bases left in between. CDR3 residues: CASSLTTSSYNEQFF. The CDR3 region has the DNA TGTGCCAGCAGTTTAACTACCAGCTCCTACAATGAGCAGTTCTTC.

This clonotype was seen ten or more times. The genes are TRBV20-1 and TRBJ2-3; possibly TRBD1 for D (6 bases). The CDR3 runs 12 residues. Deletions cut 5 bases from V and 4 bases from J, with 10 bases between. In germline, CDR1 is DFQATT, CDR2 SNEGSKA (reference sequence). The CDR3 DNA reads as TGCAGTGCTGAGACAGGAGCAGATACGCAGTATTTT. Translating it yields CSAETGADTQYF.

This clonotype was picked up many times. This chain links TRBV18 with TRBJ2-3; 8 bases align to TRBD2. CDR3 size: 16 residues. Looked up from germline, CDR1 is KGHSH and CDR2 is LQKENI. Germline trimming cut 2 bases from V and 4 bases from J; bases unmatched to any gene: 8. This CDR3 reads CASSPKSGGSSDTQYF. CDR3 nucleotide sequence: TGTGCCAGCTCACCAAAGAGCGGGGGATCCTCAGATACGCAGTATTTT.

This clonotype was recorded many times. The chain joins TRBV7-2 to TRBJ2-3; D is unresolved. The CDR3 length is 18 residues. Germline V gene sequence: CDR1 SGHTA, CDR2 FQGNSA. V lost 0 bases, J lost 8 bases, and 24 bases lay in between. Here the CDR3 reads CASSLASGVLPTFGTQYF. In DNA form, the CDR3 reads TGTGCCAGCAGCTTAGCGTCGGGTGTACTCCCTACCTTTGGTACGCAGTATTTT.

The chain combines TRBV29-1 with TRBJ2-3; no firm D call. CDR3 size: 13 residues. Germline V gene data show CDR1 as SQVTM and CDR2 as ANQGSEA. V lost 7 bases, J lost 2 bases, and 13 bases lay in between. CDR3 region: CSGGPAPTDTQYF. The CDR3 DNA follows: TGCAGCGGTGGCCCAGCCCCCACAGATACGCAGTATTTT.

This clonotype appeared many times. The chain uses TRBV4-1 and TRBJ1-5; D is perhaps TRBD1 (5 bases). Trimming cost V 0 bases and J 4 bases, with 10 bases left between them. The CDR3 length is 15 residues. CDR1 is MGHRA and CDR2 is YSYEKL in the germline V gene. The CDR3, as DNA: TGCGCCAGCAGCCAAGAGGGGGGGGGGAATCAGCCCCAGCATTTT. Translation gives CASSQEGGGNQPQHF.

This clonotype was seen ten or more times. V usage is TRBV12-3 or TRBV12-4 and J usage is TRBJ1-1; D not resolved. This CDR3 is built from 13 residues. V shed 4 bases and J shed 4 bases, with 10 bases lying between them. The CDR3 DNA sequence: TGTGCCAGCAGTTCGCGGGAGGGCACTGAAGCTTTCTTT. It is translated as CASSSREGTEAFF.